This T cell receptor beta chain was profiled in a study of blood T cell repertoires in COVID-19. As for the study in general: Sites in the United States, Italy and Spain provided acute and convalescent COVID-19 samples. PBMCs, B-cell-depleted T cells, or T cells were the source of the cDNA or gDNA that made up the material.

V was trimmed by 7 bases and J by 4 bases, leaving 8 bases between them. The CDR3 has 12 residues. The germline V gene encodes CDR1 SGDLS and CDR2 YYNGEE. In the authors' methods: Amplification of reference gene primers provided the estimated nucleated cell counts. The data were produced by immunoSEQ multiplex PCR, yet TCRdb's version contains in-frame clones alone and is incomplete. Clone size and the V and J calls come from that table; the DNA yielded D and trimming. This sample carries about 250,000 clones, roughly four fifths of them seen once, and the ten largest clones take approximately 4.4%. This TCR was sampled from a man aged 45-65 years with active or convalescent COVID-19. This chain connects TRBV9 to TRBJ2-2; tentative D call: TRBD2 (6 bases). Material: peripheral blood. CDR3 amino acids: CASQGLTGELFF. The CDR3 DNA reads TGTGCCAGCCAGGGACTCACCGGGGAGCTGTTTTTT.